The subject of this entry is one T cell receptor beta chain. One end of the junction is discordant with germline, which a read error may explain. Stated time point: newly diagnosed GD, antithyroid drugs for less than 3 months. Making the TCR library involved RNA that had been extracted from PBMCs. The germline CDR1 and CDR2 sequences are SNHLY and FYNNEI. The CDR3 contains 12 residues. Arm-PCR of CDR3 regions and iRepertoire HTBI primers were used to build TCR beta libraries. TCRdb recomputed calls from the multiplex PCR reads with MiXCR, one row per CDR3 protein. This sample has approximately 400,000 distinct CDR3 sequences, with about 12% found just once. The data derive from a study of regulatory T cells in long-lasting Graves disease. The same sample was also studied in work on T cells in Graves' hyperthyroidism and ophthalmopathy.

Specimen: peripheral blood mononuclear cells (PBMCs), collected at new diagnosis, from a patient treated with antithyroid drugs. The chain links TRBV2 to TRBJ2-2; D not certain. The clonotype comes from a woman aged 18-29 years with Graves disease. The chain's CDR3 is CASSKAPGELFF. CDR3 nucleotide sequence: TGTGCCAGCAGTAAAGCGCCCGGGGAGCTGTTTTTT.